These 9 T cell receptor beta chains share one sample of origin, sequenced in a study of lymphopenia after photon versus proton radiotherapy. Libraries were prepared by immunoSEQ multiplex PCR; TCRdb keeps only in-frame clonotypes and omits some of them. The repertoire holds 60,000 to 75,000 clones, with around 90% as singletons. Specimen: peripheral blood, collected from a patient treated with proton-based radiotherapy. The receptors stem from an elderly man with esophageal cancer.

V and J are TRBV5-1 and TRBJ2-7; TRBD2 aligns across 9 bases. Per germline, CDR1 SGHRS and CDR2 YFSETQ. The CDR3 totals 18 residues. Losses at the gene ends were 0 bases for V and 4 bases for J; bases not matched to a gene: 14. The DNA of the CDR3 is TGCGCCAGCAGCTTGGAGGCGGGGGGGCCGTTTCAGACTTACGAGCAGTACTTC. This codes for CASSLEAGGPFQTYEQYF.

CDR3 loop: CASRRAFRENSPLHF. The CDR3 DNA follows: TGTGCCAGCAGAAGGGCATTTAGGGAGAATTCACCCCTCCACTTT. V usage is TRBV11-2 and J usage is TRBJ1-6; unclear D gene. V lost 6 bases, J lost 7 bases, and 16 bases lay in between. The CDR3 sequence is 15 residues long. CDR1 and CDR2 (germline): SGHAT, FQNNGV.

This clone was counted only a few times. The chain uses TRBV19 and TRBJ2-5, with D unclear. The CDR3 length is 12 residues. V was clipped by 9 bases and J by 1 base, with 9 bases between them. Germline assignment: CDR1 LNHDA and CDR2 SQIVND (reference sequence). As DNA, the CDR3 is TGTGCCAGCGGGCGGACCCAAGAGACCCAGTACTTC. This sequence encodes CASGRTQETQYF.

This clone was recorded once. This rearrangement joins TRBV29-1 to TRBJ1-1, with TRBD1 matching 7 bases. The CDR3 has 13 residues. Losses at the gene ends were 4 bases for V and 5 bases for J; bases not matched to a gene: 7. From germline, CDR1 is SQVTM and CDR2 ANQGSEA. In DNA, the CDR3 is TGCAGCGTTGCTTCGACAGGGTGGACTGAAGCTTTCTTT. Translating gives CSVASTGWTEAFF.

A word on this clone: Other DNA sequences in this specimen translate into the identical CDR3. The chain couples TRBV9 to TRBJ2-1; the match to TRBD2 covers 10 bases. V shed 0 bases and J 4 bases; nucleotides not matched to a gene: 4. The germline V gene has CDR1 SGDLS and CDR2 YYNGEE. This CDR3 is built from 16 residues. The CDR3 coding sequence is TGTGCCAGCAGCGTAGGGACTAGCGGAGGGTACAATGAGCAGTTCTTC. As protein: CASSVGTSGGYNEQFF.

This clone was counted a few times. The V call is TRBV6-6, the J call TRBJ1-6; D is undetermined. In germline, CDR1 is MNHNY, CDR2 SVGAGI (reference sequence). The CDR3 is made up of 13 amino acids. V was pared by 10 bases and J by 9 bases, with 16 bases between. In DNA form, the CDR3 reads TGTGCCACCTCCTACGGGTCGGGTTCACCCCTCCACTTT. Protein sequence: CATSYGSGSPLHF.

V usage is TRBV7-9 and J usage is TRBJ1-2; 7 nucleotides match TRBD1. The CDR3 sequence is 17 residues long. Germline trimming cut 5 bases from V and 2 bases from J; bases unmatched to any gene: 14. CDR1 is SEHNR, CDR2 FQNEAQ, per germline (reference sequence). The CDR3 loop reads CASSRGQEQNLNYGYTF. CDR3 DNA sequence: TGTGCCAGCAGCCGAGGACAGGAGCAAAACCTAAACTATGGCTACACCTTC.

The J gene is TRBJ2-3, the V gene TRBV7-2; D is possibly TRBD1 or TRBD2 (5 bases each). The CDR3 runs 15 residues. Deletions cut 3 bases from V and 4 bases from J, with 14 bases between. The germline CDR1 and CDR2 sequences are SGHTA and FQGNSA. CDR3 nucleotide sequence: TGTGCCAGCAGCTTCCCCGGGATAGGGGCAGATACGCAGTATTTT. Protein product: CASSFPGIGADTQYF.

V and J are TRBV11-3 and TRBJ2-7, with D tentatively TRBD1 or TRBD2 (5 bases each). V lost 1 base, J lost 4 bases, and 8 bases lay in between. The CDR3 is 13 amino acids. From germline, CDR1 is SGHNT and CDR2 YENEEA. The CDR3 DNA reads as TGTGCCAGCAGCTTAGCGGGACCTTACGAGCAGTACTTC. This gives the protein CASSLAGPYEQYF.